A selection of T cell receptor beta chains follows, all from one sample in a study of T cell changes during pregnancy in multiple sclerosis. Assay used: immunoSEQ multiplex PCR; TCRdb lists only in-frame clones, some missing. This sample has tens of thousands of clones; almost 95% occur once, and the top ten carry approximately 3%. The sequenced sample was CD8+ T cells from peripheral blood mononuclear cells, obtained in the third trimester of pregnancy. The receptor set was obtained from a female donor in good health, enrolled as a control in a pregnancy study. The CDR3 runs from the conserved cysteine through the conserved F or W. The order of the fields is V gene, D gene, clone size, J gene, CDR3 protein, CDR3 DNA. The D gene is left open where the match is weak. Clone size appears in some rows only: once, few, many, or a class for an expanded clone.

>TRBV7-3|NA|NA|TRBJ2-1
CASSLSPYRPSEQFF
TGTGCCAGCAGCTTATCGCCTTACAGACCATCTGAGCAGTTCTTC
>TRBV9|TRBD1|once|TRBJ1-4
CASSAGTATNEKLFF
TGTGCCAGCAGCGCCGGGACAGCAACTAATGAAAAACTGTTTTTT
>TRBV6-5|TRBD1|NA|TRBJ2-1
CASSPGQGARSEQFF
TGTGCCAGCAGCCCAGGACAGGGGGCGAGGAGTGAGCAGTTCTTC
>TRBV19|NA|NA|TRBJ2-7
CASSIDLGRGYEQYF
TGTGCCAGTAGTATAGATCTTGGCAGGGGCTACGAGCAGTACTTC
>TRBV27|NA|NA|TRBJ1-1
CASSLFKGGNTEAFF
TGTGCCAGCAGTTTATTTAAGGGAGGGAACACTGAAGCTTTCTTT
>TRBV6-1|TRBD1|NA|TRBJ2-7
CASSVSKAGGAFIYEQYF
TGTGCCAGCAGTGTCTCGAAGGCAGGGGGCGCGTTCATCTACGAGCAGTACTTC
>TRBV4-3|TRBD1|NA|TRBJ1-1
CASSPYTGAVLNTEAFF
TGCGCCAGCAGCCCTTACACAGGGGCCGTTTTGAACACTGAAGCTTTCTTT
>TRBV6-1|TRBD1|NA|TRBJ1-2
CASIPTGGPIYGYTF
TGTGCCAGCATCCCGACAGGGGGCCCGATTTATGGCTACACCTTC
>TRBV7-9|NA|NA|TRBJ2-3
CASSLSTDTQYF
TGTGCCAGCAGCCTAAGCACAGATACGCAGTATTTT
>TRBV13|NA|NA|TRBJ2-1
CASSLEGNEQFF
TGTGCCAGCAGCTTGGAGGGCAATGAGCAGTTCTTC
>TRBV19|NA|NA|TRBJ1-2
CASLGADYGYTF
TGTGCCAGTTTAGGGGCAGATTATGGCTACACCTTC
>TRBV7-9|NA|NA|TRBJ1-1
CASSPGGGTEAFF
TGTGCCAGCAGCCCCGGGGGAGGGACTGAAGCTTTCTTT
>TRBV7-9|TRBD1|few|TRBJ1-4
CASSSSTGGKLFF
TGTGCCAGCAGCTCCTCAACAGGGGGAAAACTGTTTTTT
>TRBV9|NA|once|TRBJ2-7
CASSERQVPMNEQYF
TGTGCCAGCAGCGAGCGACAGGTGCCTATGAACGAGCAGTACTTC
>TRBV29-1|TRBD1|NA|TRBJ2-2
CSVEGQGIGGELFF
TGCAGCGTTGAAGGACAGGGGATCGGCGGGGAGCTGTTTTTT
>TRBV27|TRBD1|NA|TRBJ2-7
CASSAGTGGRNEQYF
TGTGCCAGCAGTGCCGGGACAGGGGGCCGCAACGAGCAGTACTTC
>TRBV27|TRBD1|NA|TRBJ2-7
CASSDRLIYEQYF
TGTGCCAGCTCGGACAGGCTCATCTACGAGCAGTACTTC
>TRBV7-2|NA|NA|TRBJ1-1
CASSPGLTGHTEAFF
TGTGCCAGCAGCCCAGGACTCACCGGGCACACTGAAGCTTTCTTT
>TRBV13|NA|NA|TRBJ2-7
CASRSRTEKTYEQYF
TGTGCCAGCAGGTCGAGGACTGAGAAGACCTACGAGCAGTACTTC
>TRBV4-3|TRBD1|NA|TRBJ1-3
CASSQFRGLESGNTIYF
TGCGCCAGCAGCCAATTCAGGGGGCTCGAGTCTGGAAACACCATATATTTT
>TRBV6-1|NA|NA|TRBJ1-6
CASRLTGSGSPLHF
TGTGCCAGCAGGCTTACAGGGTCTGGTTCACCCCTCCACTTT
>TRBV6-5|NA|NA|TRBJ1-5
CASSSSTGGQPQHF
TGTGCCAGCAGTTCCAGCACAGGCGGTCAGCCCCAGCATTTT
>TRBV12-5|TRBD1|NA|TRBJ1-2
CASGLSPRDSNGYTF
TGTGCTAGTGGTTTGTCACCCCGGGACAGTAATGGCTACACCTTC